This passage covers 2 T cell receptor beta chains from one sample sequenced in a study of T cells in localized non-small cell lung cancer. Profiled with immunoSEQ multiplex PCR; TCRdb holds only in-frame clones, not every one. The sample includes about 26,000 clones, over 70% of them seen just once. The material was peripheral blood, obtained before any cancer treatment. The receptors were gathered from a man between 40 and 69 years old with stage III squamous cell lung carcinoma.

This clone appeared once. The CDR3 DNA reads as TGCGCCAGCAGCTTGGCCCCAGCCAGGCAGCCCCAGCATTTT. It specifies CASSLAPARQPQHF. The chain joins TRBV5-1 to TRBJ1-5; D not certain. V was cut by 0 bases and J by 7 bases, with 11 bases left in between. Germline assignment: CDR1 SGHRS and CDR2 YFSETQ. CDR3 length: 14 amino acids. The whole variable domain, filled in from reference TRBV5-1 and TRBJ1-5, reads KAGVTQTPRYLIKTRGQQVTLSCSPISGHRSVSWYQQTPGQGLQFLFEYFSETQRNKGNFPGRFSGRQFSNSRSEMNVSTLELGDSALYLCASSLAPARQPQHFGDGTRLSIL.

This chain connects TRBV30 to TRBJ2-3; TRBD2 matches at 11 bases. Trimming took 3 bases from V and 4 from J; bases not matched to a gene: 12. The germline gives CDR1 GTSNPN, CDR2 SVGIG (reference sequence). This CDR3 region has 17 residues. CDR3 DNA: TGTGCCTGGAGACCGCCCGGACTTAGCGGGAGGGCAGATACGCAGTATTTT. This encodes CAWRPPGLSGRADTQYF.